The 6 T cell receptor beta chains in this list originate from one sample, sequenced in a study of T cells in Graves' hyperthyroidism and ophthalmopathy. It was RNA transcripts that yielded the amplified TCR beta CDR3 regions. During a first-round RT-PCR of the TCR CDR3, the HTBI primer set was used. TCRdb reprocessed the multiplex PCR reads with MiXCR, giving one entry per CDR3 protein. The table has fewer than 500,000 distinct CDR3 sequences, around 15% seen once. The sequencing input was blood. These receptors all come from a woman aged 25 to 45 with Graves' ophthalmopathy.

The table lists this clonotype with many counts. The CDR3 sequence: CASSYGVYSLYEQYF. In DNA form, the CDR3 reads TGTGCCAGCAGCTATGGTGTCTACTCCCTCTACGAGCAGTACTTC. The J gene is TRBJ2-7, the V gene TRBV5-8; no clear D. The CDR3 runs to 15 residues. V lost 3 bases to trimming and J lost 3 bases, with 16 bases between them. The germline V gene encodes CDR1 SGHTS and CDR2 YDEGEE.

The CDR3 region has the DNA TGTGCCAGCAGTGGCACTGGGAAGGCGCCCCAGCATTTT. Amino acids: CASSGTGKAPQHF. V gene TRBV12-3 or TRBV12-4 combines with J gene TRBJ1-5; D not certain. This CDR3 comprises 13 residues. Trimming cost V 5 bases and J 9 bases, with 14 bases left between them.

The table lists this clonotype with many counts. The CDR3 bases are TGTGCCAGCAGGGACGGAGGAGAGACCCAGTACTTC. Its translation is CASRDGGETQYF. The gene calls are TRBV6-2 or TRBV6-3 and TRBJ2-5; TRBD2 is a possible D gene (5 bases). Germline V gene sequence: CDR1 MNHEY, CDR2 SVGEGT. V lost 6 bases to trimming and J lost 4 bases, with 9 bases between them. This CDR3 is 12 amino acids long.

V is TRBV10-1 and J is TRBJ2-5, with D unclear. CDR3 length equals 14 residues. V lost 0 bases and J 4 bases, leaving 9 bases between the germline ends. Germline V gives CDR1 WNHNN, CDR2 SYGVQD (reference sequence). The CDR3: CASSESKGIETQYF. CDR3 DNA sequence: TGCGCCAGCAGTGAGTCGAAGGGAATAGAGACCCAGTACTTC.

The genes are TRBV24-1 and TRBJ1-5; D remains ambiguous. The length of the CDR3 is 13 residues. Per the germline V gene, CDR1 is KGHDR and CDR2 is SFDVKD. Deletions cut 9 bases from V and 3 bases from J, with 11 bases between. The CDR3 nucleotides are TGTGCCACCGCCGGAGCATTCAATCAGCCCCAGCATTTT. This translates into CATAGAFNQPQHF.

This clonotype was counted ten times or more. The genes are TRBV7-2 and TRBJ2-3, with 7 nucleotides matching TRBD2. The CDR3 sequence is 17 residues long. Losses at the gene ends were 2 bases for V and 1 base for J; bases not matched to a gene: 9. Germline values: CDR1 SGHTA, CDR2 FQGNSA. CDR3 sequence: CASSLLAGGIGTDTQYF. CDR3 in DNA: TGTGCCAGCAGCTTATTAGCCGGGGGGATCGGCACAGATACGCAGTATTTT.